The clone carrying this TCR beta chain was detected a few times. The antigen is undetermined. The record originates from a study of T and B cells in COVID-19 patients. Study outcomes and limitations: Patients with COVID-19 reportedly showed strongly skewed T cell receptor beta variable and joining gene usage.

Multiplex PCR with BIOMED2 TRB-A/B primer pools amplified TRB rearrangements. MiXCR, applied by TCRdb to the multiplex PCR reads, yields one record per CDR3 protein. Among some 5,000 distinct CDR3 sequences listed, 28% were seen once. From blood, about 240-550 ng of genomic DNA served as TRB template. The sequencing sample was made of blood. This receptor was obtained from a human donor with active COVID-19.

The CDR3 bases are TGTGCCAGCAGTGACTCTGTGGACAGATCTACTGGAAACACCATATATTTT. Protein sequence: CASSDSVDRSTGNTIYF. The chain uses TRBV6-4 and TRBJ1-3; possibly TRBD1 for D (6 bases). This CDR3 comprises 17 residues. Trimming took off 0 bases at V and 2 bases at J, with 14 bases between the two ends. In germline, CDR1 is MRHNA, CDR2 SNTAGT.